This T cell receptor beta chain came from a study of blood T cells in healthy people across ages (dated by TCRdb to between 2015 and 2017). Notes on the research overall: In model experiments, template switching captured about one uniquely barcoded TCR beta cDNA molecule for every two T cells. The study measured age-related changes in TCR beta repertoire diversity using deep sequencing normalized with unique cDNA molecular identifiers. Four age groups were formed from the donors: young (average approximately 15 years), middle-aged (approximately 40), aged (62) and long-lived (about 80). To avoid experimental bias, donors of different ages were randomly spread across the sequencing lanes. Two additional independent replicas of 1 million unique cDNA reads from the same blood draw were analyzed for two donors (one aged 18 to 30 and one aged 80 or older). The paper as a whole reports these results and caveats: The long-lived group showed more naive CD4+ T cells, fewer expanded clones and increased TCR diversity than the aged group, suggesting age selection. Observed TCR beta diversity per million T cells fell roughly linearly with age, and a significant reduction was already apparent by age approximately 41. Because profiling used bulk unsorted PBMCs, naive and antigen-experienced compartments could not be compared conclusively. The percentage of naive T cells measured by flow cytometry correlated strongly with observed TCR beta diversity. Estimates of total diversity based on one million sequenced T cells were regarded as lower bounds and as underestimates. Because donor CMV infection status was unknown, age-related changes in expanded clonotypes were potentially confounded.

Donors were 30 to 45 systemically healthy Caucasian individuals from Russia aged about 6 to 100 years. Each donor gave approximately 9.3 milliliters of peripheral blood, collected into EDTA-treated Vacutainer tubes. Ficoll-Paque density-gradient centrifugation was used to isolate PBMCs, with at least 7 million obtained per sample. Total RNA, at least 6 micrograms per sample, was extracted from PBMCs with Trizol reagent. The percentages of naive CD45RAhigh/CD27high T cells were determined by flow cytometry on a PBMC aliquot from every donor. The junction shows trimming of 4 bases on V and 0 bases on J, plus 13 bases between the germline ends. CDR1 and CDR2, looked up from the germline V gene, are KGHSH and LQKENI. The CDR3 covers 17 residues, taking in both the cysteine and the phenylalanine. CDR3 DNA is the only sequence kept; it has 51 bases, read in frame from the first base. A note on this clonotype: Its antigen is currently not known. The record has no base qualities; no much larger clone is one base away.

To prepare the library, 5' RACE was applied. These reads were obtained on an Illumina HiSeq 2500. A second roughly 7 to 11 cycle PCR used a sample-barcoded 5' primer and a J-beta primer mix. Each TCR beta cDNA molecule received a unique molecular identifier from a template-switch 5' adaptor carrying 12 random nucleotides. Each sample yielded at least 2.5 million CDR3-containing paired-end reads. First-strand cDNA was synthesized from all RNA with the Mint cDNA synthesis kit, primed by a TRBC-specific oligonucleotide. All cDNA was treated with uracil-DNA glycosylase and then went through a first 18-cycle PCR with the universal primers M1SS and BC2_uni_R. The study's own analysis went as follows. For normalization, 1 million high-quality reads, each with a distinct molecular identifier, were randomly selected from each sample. Reads sharing molecular identifiers were discarded rather than binned into consensus sequences. MiTCR, run with a Q25 quality threshold and the strictest error-elimination algorithm, handled CDR3 identification, clonotype clustering and error correction. Lower-bound total TCR beta diversity was estimated with a nonparametric unseen species model using Euler transformation. The public reads were quality trimmed at Q25 with fastp and then assembled into clones with MiXCR by TCRdb, keeping productive beta chains. Entries that share a CDR3 protein sequence are merged under the most common genes and DNA. TCRdb, rather than the study authors, made the V and J calls. The sample profile shows fewer than 900,000 distinct CDR3 sequences; 45% to 50% of them were found once. Jointly, the top ten make up 30% to 40% of the sample.

The rearrangement joined TRBV18 to TRBJ2-6, and the D gene may be TRBD2, 5 bases matching. The sequence derives from a woman in her fifties or sixties in good health. Sequencing used blood. CDR3 reads: CASSQERDTSGANVLTF. The sequenced DNA: TGTGCCAGCTCACAAGAGAGGGATACCTCTGGGGCCAACGTCCTGACTTTC.